Listed below are T cell receptor beta chains from one sample, sequenced in a study of early T cells in non-severe SARS-CoV-2 infection. TCRdb ran MiXCR on the 5' RACE reads and lists one entry per CDR3 protein. This table holds roughly 72,000 distinct CDR3 sequences, roughly 13% found once. The specimen was whole blood. The receptors were gathered from an adult who was a healthcare worker with PCR-confirmed SARS-CoV-2 infection or an uninfected control (not recorded which). CDR3s include the opening cysteine and the closing phenylalanine or tryptophan. A D gene is named only where the DNA matches it firmly. Clone size is shown for a subset of rows, as once, few, many or a class of expanded clone.

-	TRBV6-2/TRBV6-3	-	TRBJ2-4	CASSDRRTPLAKNIQYF	TGTGCCAGCAGCGATAGAAGGACTCCGCTTGCCAAAAACATTCAGTACTTC
-	TRBV28	-	TRBJ2-4	CASREGTFLYF	TGTGCCAGCAGGGAGGGGACATTCCTGTACTTC
-	TRBV27	many	TRBJ2-1	CASSLTSYRSYNEQFF	TGTGCCAGCAGTTTAACTAGCTATAGGTCCTACAATGAGCAGTTCTTC
-	TRBV20-1	-	TRBJ1-4	CSAMVDSGGGTNEKLFF	TGCAGTGCTATGGTTGACAGCGGAGGGGGAACTAATGAAAAACTGTTTTTT
TRBD1	TRBV7-9	many	TRBJ1-4	CASSSVGTGNEKLFF	TGTGCCAGCAGCTCGGTCGGGACAGGGAATGAAAAACTGTTTTTT
-	TRBV24-1	-	TRBJ2-3	CATSDLDQSTDTQYF	TGCGCCACCAGTGATTTGGACCAAAGCACAGATACGCAGTATTTT
TRBD2	TRBV4-2	few	TRBJ2-3	CASSQRSGGNTDTQYF	TGTGCCAGCAGCCAGAGGAGCGGGGGGAACACAGATACGCAGTATTTT
TRBD2	TRBV7-8	few	TRBJ2-7	CASSSGLAGGREQYF	TGTGCCAGCAGCTCGGGACTAGCGGGGGGCAGGGAGCAGTACTTC
-	TRBV7-2	few	TRBJ2-7	CASSFGPSYEQYF	TGTGCCAGCAGCTTCGGCCCTTCCTACGAGCAGTACTTC
-	TRBV27	once	TRBJ2-7	CASSWMNEQYF	TGTGCCAGCAGTTGGATGAATGAGCAGTACTTC
TRBD1	TRBV20-1	-	TRBJ1-5	CSASYGTASNQPQHF	TGCAGTGCTAGTTATGGGACAGCAAGCAATCAGCCCCAGCATTTT
-	TRBV28	few	TRBJ2-7	CASSLQGRDEQYF	TGTGCCAGCAGTTTGCAGGGTCGGGACGAGCAGTACTTC
TRBD1	TRBV7-9	-	TRBJ1-2	CASSSRDRGMNYGYTF	TGTGCCAGCAGCTCAAGAGACAGGGGAATGAACTATGGCTACACCTTC
TRBD2	TRBV29-1	-	TRBJ2-1	CSVEGGLAGAHSYNEQFF	TGCAGCGTAGAAGGAGGCCTAGCGGGGGCCCACTCCTACAATGAGCAGTTCTTC
-	TRBV28	few	TRBJ1-3	CASGSGSSGNTIYF	TGTGCCAGCGGCTCCGGGTCCTCTGGAAACACCATATATTTT
TRBD1	TRBV28	few	TRBJ2-7	CASFSWGDRGREQYF	TGTGCCAGCTTTTCCTGGGGGGACAGGGGACGGGAGCAGTACTTC
TRBD1	TRBV11-2	-	TRBJ2-3	CASSGGQGSVTDTQYF	TGTGCCAGCAGCGGAGGACAGGGATCGGTCACAGATACGCAGTATTTT
TRBD1	TRBV10-3	few	TRBJ2-2	CAIGTEAGELFF	TGTGCCATCGGGACAGAGGCCGGGGAGCTGTTTTTT
-	TRBV6-2/TRBV6-3	many	TRBJ2-1	CASSYSSEGNEQFF	TGTGCCAGCAGTTACTCGTCAGAGGGGAATGAGCAGTTCTTC
-	TRBV7-6	many	TRBJ2-1	CASSTPGPSSYNEQFF	TGTGCCAGCAGCACCCCGGGACCCAGCTCCTACAATGAGCAGTTCTTC
TRBD2	TRBV4-3	many	TRBJ2-3	CASSQEGLAGADTQYF	TGCGCCAGCAGCCAAGAGGGACTAGCGGGAGCAGATACGCAGTATTTT
-	TRBV20-1	many	TRBJ2-2	CSASQGDTGELFF	TGCAGTGCTAGTCAGGGAGACACCGGGGAGCTGTTTTTT
TRBD1	TRBV6-2/TRBV6-3	many	TRBJ2-2	CASSYSGTANTGELFF	TGTGCCAGCAGTTACTCGGGGACAGCTAACACCGGGGAGCTGTTTTTT
TRBD1	TRBV24-1	few	TRBJ2-2	CATSDPRRGTGLINTGELFF	TGTGCCACCAGTGATCCGAGAAGGGGGACAGGGCTAATAAACACCGGGGAGCTGTTTTTT
-	TRBV20-1	-	TRBJ2-5	CSAATRLETQYF	TGCAGTGCTGCCACTAGGTTGGAGACCCAGTACTTC
-	TRBV5-1	-	TRBJ2-7	CASSLDRDYEQYF	TGCGCCAGCAGCTTGGACAGGGACTACGAGCAGTACTTC
-	TRBV27	few	TRBJ1-2	CASSLQAGDYGYTF	TGCGCCAGCAGTTTACAGGCAGGTGACTATGGCTACACCTTC
-	TRBV6-1	few	TRBJ1-2	CASSEGLRHGYTF	TGTGCCAGCAGTGAAGGCCTGAGGCATGGCTACACCTTC
TRBD2	TRBV20-1	few	TRBJ2-5	CSAPRGLAGQETQYF	TGCAGTGCTCCTAGGGGGCTAGCGGGACAAGAGACCCAGTACTTC
-	TRBV28	many	TRBJ2-7	CASSFGQITYEQYF	TGTGCCAGCAGCTTCGGACAGATCACCTACGAGCAGTACTTC
-	TRBV20-1	-	TRBJ1-1	CSAREDGYTEAFF	TGCAGTGCTAGAGAGGACGGATACACTGAAGCTTTCTTT
-	TRBV7-2	few	TRBJ2-3	CASSPGGEVGQYF	TGTGCCAGCAGCCCCGGTGGGGAGGTTGGGCAGTATTTT
-	TRBV15	-	TRBJ2-1	CATSTRSYYNEQFF	TGTGCCACGTCGACTAGATCCTATTACAATGAGCAGTTCTTC
-	TRBV6-1	-	TRBJ1-2	CASRGPLPINYGYTF	TGTGCCAGCAGAGGACCGCTACCTATAAACTATGGCTACACCTTC
TRBD1	TRBV27	few	TRBJ2-7	CASSSQGLHEQYF	TGTGCCAGCAGTTCACAGGGGCTCCACGAGCAGTACTTC
TRBD2	TRBV30	many	TRBJ2-1	CAWSLRGEKQFF	TGTGCCTGGAGTCTTCGGGGGGAGAAGCAGTTCTTC
-	TRBV29-1	-	TRBJ2-7	CSAALGDGGEQYF	TGCAGCGCAGCCCTGGGAGACGGGGGCGAGCAGTACTTC
-	TRBV4-3	many	TRBJ1-1	CASSQSTRGGNTEAFF	TGCGCCAGCAGCCAATCAACTAGGGGGGGGAACACTGAAGCTTTCTTT
TRBD1	TRBV29-1	-	TRBJ2-1	CSVPDRGLGEQFF	TGCAGCGTTCCGGACAGGGGGCTCGGTGAGCAGTTCTTC
-	TRBV4-3	few	TRBJ2-3	CASSPSPLVRGDTQYF	TGCGCCAGCAGCCCGAGTCCGCTAGTGAGGGGGGATACGCAGTATTTT
-	TRBV7-2	many	TRBJ1-3	CASSLVPGGNTIYF	TGTGCCAGCAGCTTAGTGCCCGGTGGAAACACCATATATTTT